What follows is one T cell receptor (beta chain) and its context. TCRdb keeps only in-frame clones here, not all; method: immunoSEQ multiplex PCR. The sample includes some 150,000 clones, approximately 89% of them seen just once. This sample stems from a study of T cell responses to AZD1222 COVID-19 vaccine. Per the germline V gene, CDR1 is MNHEY and CDR2 is SVGAGI. This CDR3 is 14 amino acids long. V was clipped by 7 bases and J by 0 bases, with 11 bases between them. This sequence joins TRBV6-5 and TRBJ2-3; D is perhaps TRBD1 (6 bases). This TCR was recovered from an adult in good health. Sequencing used peripheral blood, obtained on day 0 of AZD1222 vaccination. The CDR3 here is CASKWGPSTDTQYF. CDR3 nucleotides: TGTGCCAGCAAATGGGGGCCAAGCACAGATACGCAGTATTTT.